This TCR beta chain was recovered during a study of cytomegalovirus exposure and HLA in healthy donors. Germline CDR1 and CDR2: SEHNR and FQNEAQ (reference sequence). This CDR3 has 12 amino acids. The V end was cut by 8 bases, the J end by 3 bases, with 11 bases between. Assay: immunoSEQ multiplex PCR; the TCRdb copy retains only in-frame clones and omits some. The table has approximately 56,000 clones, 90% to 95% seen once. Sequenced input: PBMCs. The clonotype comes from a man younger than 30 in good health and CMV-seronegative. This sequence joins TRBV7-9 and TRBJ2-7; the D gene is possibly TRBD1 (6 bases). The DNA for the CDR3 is TGTGCCAGCCTGGGGGCAAACTACGAGCAGTACTTC. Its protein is CASLGANYEQYF. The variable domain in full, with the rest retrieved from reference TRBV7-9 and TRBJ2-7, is DTGVSQNPRHKITKRGQNVTFRCDPISEHNRLYWYRQTLGQGPEFLTYFQNEAQLEKSRLLSDRFSAERPKGSFSTLEIQRTEQGDSAMYLCASLGANYEQYFGPGTRLTVT.